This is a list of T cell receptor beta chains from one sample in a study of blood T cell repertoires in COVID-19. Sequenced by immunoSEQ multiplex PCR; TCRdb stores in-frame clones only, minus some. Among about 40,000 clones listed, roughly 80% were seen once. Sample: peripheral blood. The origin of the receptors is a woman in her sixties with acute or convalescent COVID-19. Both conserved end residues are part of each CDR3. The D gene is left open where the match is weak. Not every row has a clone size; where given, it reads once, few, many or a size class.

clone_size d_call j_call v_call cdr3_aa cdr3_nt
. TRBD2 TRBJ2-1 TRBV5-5 CASSPELAGGTISYNEQFF TGTGCCAGCAGCCCCGAGCTAGCGGGAGGGACGATCTCCTACAATGAGCAGTTCTTC
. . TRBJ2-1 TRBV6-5 CASSPGHSSYNEQFF TGTGCCAGCAGCCCGGGACATAGCTCCTACAATGAGCAGTTCTTC
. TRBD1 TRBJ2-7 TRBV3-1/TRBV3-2 CASSQSVRDSEYF TGTGCCAGCAGCCAATCTGTCCGGGACAGCGAGTACTTC
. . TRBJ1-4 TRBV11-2 CASSKRGRGLDLKLFF TGTGCCAGCAGCAAGCGGGGGCGAGGCCTGGACTTAAAGCTGTTTTTT
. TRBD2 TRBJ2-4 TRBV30 CAWERGGGNIQYF TGTGCCTGGGAGCGCGGGGGGGGAAACATTCAGTACTTC
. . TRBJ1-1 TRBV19 CASSLGGAARTEAFF TGTGCCAGTAGCCTCGGGGGGGCCGCGAGGACTGAAGCTTTCTTT
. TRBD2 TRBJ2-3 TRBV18 CASSHWSSGATDTQYF TGTGCCAGCTCACACTGGTCTAGCGGGGCCACAGATACGCAGTATTTT
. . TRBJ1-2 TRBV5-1 CASSRQGRDGYTF TGCGCCAGCAGCCGTCAAGGGAGGGATGGCTACACCTTC
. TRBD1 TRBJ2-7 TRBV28 CASSSPGQGTDEQYF TGTGCCAGCAGTTCGCCGGGACAGGGGACGGACGAGCAGTACTTC
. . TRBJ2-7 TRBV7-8 CASSLGRQTVYEQYF TGTGCCAGCAGCTTAGGCCGACAGACCGTCTACGAGCAGTACTTC
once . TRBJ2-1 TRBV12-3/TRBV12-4 CASRDTSYNEQFF TGTGCCAGCAGGGACACCTCCTACAATGAGCAGTTCTTC
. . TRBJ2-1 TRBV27 CASSGEGAGTISYNEQFF TGTGCCAGCAGCGGGGAAGGGGCGGGAACCATCTCCTACAATGAGCAGTTCTTC
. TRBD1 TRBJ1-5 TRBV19 CASSRDRAGYNQPQHF TGTGCCAGTAGTAGGGACAGGGCTGGCTACAATCAGCCCCAGCATTTT
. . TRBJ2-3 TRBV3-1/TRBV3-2 CASSSPLGYYSTDTQYF TGTGCCAGCAGCTCCCCCCTAGGTTACTATAGCACAGATACGCAGTATTTT
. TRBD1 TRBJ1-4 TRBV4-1 CASGPGRTGGEKLFF TGCGCCAGCGGTCCTGGCCGGACAGGCGGTGAAAAACTGTTTTTT
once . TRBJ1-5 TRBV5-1 CASRPDTFNQPQHF TGCGCCAGCAGACCCGACACTTTCAATCAGCCCCAGCATTTT
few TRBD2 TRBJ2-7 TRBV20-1 CSASQTSGGGEQYF TGCAGTGCTAGTCAGACTAGCGGGGGAGGTGAGCAGTACTTC
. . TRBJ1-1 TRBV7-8 CASSPFSTEAFF TGTGCCAGCAGCCCGTTTAGCACTGAAGCTTTCTTT
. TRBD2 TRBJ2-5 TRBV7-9 CASSPPSGGVGVDQYF TGTGCCAGCAGCCCTCCTAGCGGGGGGGTAGGTGTGGACCAGTACTTC
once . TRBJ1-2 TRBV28 CASSTSGYGYTF TGTGCCAGCAGCACGTCCGGGTATGGCTACACCTTC